A single sample is the source of the 25 T cell receptor beta chains below, sequenced in a study of cytomegalovirus exposure and HLA in healthy donors. Primers included in the PCR were 60 Vbeta and 13 Jbeta primers. The method was immunoSEQ multiplex PCR; TCRdb's version includes in-frame clones alone and lacks a portion of them. In the table there are some 220,000 clones, approximately 82% of which are singletons. The sample comprised PBMCs. These receptors all come from a woman between 35 and 50 years old in good health and CMV-seronegative.

V is TRBV2 and J is TRBJ2-7; 7 bases are shared with TRBD1. CDR3 length equals 16 residues. V lost 7 bases to trimming and J lost 1 base; unmatched junction nucleotides: 13. CDR1 is SNHLY, CDR2 FYNNEI, per germline. DNA for the CDR3: TGTGCCAGCACCACGGCCGGACAGGCTCGGTCCTACGAGCAGTACTTC. Its protein product is CASTTAGQARSYEQYF.

The V gene is TRBV13, the J gene TRBJ2-5; 7 bases align to TRBD2. TRBJ2-7 matches the DNA end more closely, so the J call is doubtful. The germline V gene has CDR1 PRHDT and CDR2 FYEKMQ (reference sequence). The CDR3 loop spans 15 amino acids. CDR3 region: CASSLAGLADYEQYF. For the CDR3, the DNA is TGTGCCAGCAGCTTAGCCGGCCTAGCGGACTACGAGCAGTACTTC.

A word on this clone: In the same sample, other DNA sequences code for this CDR3. V usage is TRBV7-8 and J usage is TRBJ1-1; TRBD1 is a possible D gene (5 bases). CDR3 size: 13 residues. CDR1 SGHVS and CDR2 FQNEAQ come from the germline V gene. The V and J ends lost 6 bases and 4 bases respectively, with 12 bases between them. The DNA for the CDR3 is TGTGCCAGCAGTTGGCAGGGTGGCACTGAAGCTTTCTTT. As protein: CASSWQGGTEAFF.

The chain recombines TRBV15 with TRBJ1-5; no clear D gene. Germline lookup yields CDR1 LNHNV and CDR2 YYDKDF (reference sequence). This CDR3 contains 13 residues. The V end lost 0 bases, the J end lost 10 bases, and 10 bases lay between the germline ends. This CDR3 is CATSRDPEDPQHF. The CDR3 DNA sequence: TGTGCCACCAGCAGAGACCCCGAGGATCCCCAGCATTTT.

The chain carries TRBV5-6 and TRBJ1-2; D might be TRBD1 (5 bases). Germline lookup yields CDR1 SGHDT and CDR2 YYEEEE. The CDR3 loop spans 14 amino acids. Trimming pared 1 base from V and 8 bases from J, leaving 15 bases between. CDR3 sequence (DNA): TGTGCCAGCAGCTTGAGGGGTCTTGGTCACGGCTACACCTTC. Translation: CASSLRGLGHGYTF. The full variable domain, its missing parts supplied by reference TRBV5-6 and TRBJ1-2, is DAGVTQSPTHLIKTRGQQVTLRCSPKSGHDTVSWYQQALGQGPQFIFQYYEEEERQRGNFPDRFSGHQFPNYSSELNVNALLLGDSALYLCASSLRGLGHGYTFGSGTRLTVV.

The chain recombines TRBV28 with TRBJ2-3, with D perhaps TRBD2 (7 bases). Trimming removed 2 bases from V and 1 base from J, with 10 bases in between. From germline, CDR1 is MDHEN and CDR2 SYDVKM. The CDR3 length is 15 residues. This CDR3 is CASSLRGGGTDTQYF. The CDR3 DNA sequence: TGTGCCAGCAGTTTAAGGGGGGGCGGCACAGATACGCAGTATTTT.

V gene TRBV10-3 combines with J gene TRBJ1-5; the D gene is possibly TRBD1 (6 bases). From germline, CDR1 is ENHRY and CDR2 SYGVKD. Trimming pared 4 bases from V and 6 bases from J, leaving 13 bases between. This CDR3 contains 14 residues. The CDR3 DNA follows: TGTGCCATCAGTGGGACACAGGGCTCTCAGCCCCAGCATTTT. This encodes CAISGTQGSQPQHF.

The table lists this clone with a few counts. The sample carries other DNA sequences with the same CDR3. This rearrangement joins TRBV6-5 to TRBJ2-7; 7 bases fit TRBD2. The V and J ends lost 6 bases and 0 bases, in that order; junction bases with no gene match: 2. Germline V gene data show CDR1 as MNHEY and CDR2 as SVGAGI. CDR3 length equals 13 residues. The CDR3 DNA reads as TGTGCCAGCAGAAGGGACTACTCCTACGAGCAGTACTTC. Amino acid sequence: CASRRDYSYEQYF.

The J gene is TRBJ2-7, the V gene TRBV7-2; 7 bases align to TRBD2. Germline values: CDR1 SGHTA, CDR2 FQGNSA. This CDR3 region has 15 residues. V shed 2 bases, J shed 6 bases, and the junction held 10 bases outside the gene matches. The CDR3: CASSLSNLGGTEQYF. The CDR3 coding sequence is TGTGCCAGCAGCTTAAGTAATTTGGGAGGGACCGAGCAGTACTTC.

The chain uses TRBV9 and TRBJ1-2, with a possible D match to TRBD1 (6 bases). The CDR3 has 15 amino acids. Germline lookup yields CDR1 SGDLS and CDR2 YYNGEE. The germline V and J ends were trimmed by 0 bases and 8 bases, with 17 bases remaining between them. The CDR3 loop reads CASSVDGGPGGGYTF. CDR3 in DNA: TGTGCCAGCAGCGTAGATGGGGGCCCGGGAGGGGGCTACACCTTC.

The chain has TRBV5-6 and TRBJ2-4, with 9 bases that match TRBD2. Germline V gene sequence: CDR1 SGHDT, CDR2 YYEEEE. This CDR3 has 15 residues. V lost 5 bases, J lost 8 bases, and 11 bases stayed unmatched. The DNA of the CDR3 is TGTGCCAGCAGTAAAGCGGGGGGCGGGGGCTACATTCAGTACTTC. Translating it yields CASSKAGGGGYIQYF.

The gene calls are TRBV25-1 and TRBJ2-1; D possibly corresponds to TRBD2 (6 bases). The CDR3 consists of 15 residues. CDR1 and CDR2 (germline): MGHDK, SYGVNS. V lost 4 bases to trimming and J lost 7 bases, with 17 bases between them. The CDR3 is CASSGVGGLGNEQFF. The CDR3 DNA sequence: TGTGCCAGCAGTGGAGTCGGGGGATTGGGGAATGAGCAGTTCTTC.

The chain employs TRBV5-1 and TRBJ2-7, with 10 nucleotides matching TRBD1. Germline trimming cut 3 bases from V and 2 bases from J; bases unmatched to any gene: 5. The germline CDR1 and CDR2 sequences are SGHRS and YFSETQ. The CDR3 is 15 amino acids. The CDR3 loop reads CASSSSGTGAYEQYF. CDR3 coding DNA: TGCGCCAGCAGCTCCTCCGGGACAGGGGCCTACGAGCAGTACTTC.

This clone has only one observation. Other DNA sequences from this sample encode an identical CDR3 as well. This chain links TRBV6-5 with TRBJ1-1; no firm D call. V lost 0 bases, J lost 0 bases, and 5 bases lay in between. The CDR3 runs to 14 residues. Germline assignment: CDR1 MNHEY and CDR2 SVGAGI. CDR3: CASSYSRVNTEAFF. The CDR3 nucleotides are TGTGCCAGCAGTTACTCGCGTGTGAACACTGAAGCTTTCTTT.

The gene calls are TRBV7-2 and TRBJ2-7; 7 bases match TRBD1. The CDR3 extends over 13 amino acids. The V and J ends lost 5 bases and 3 bases, in that order; junction bases with no gene match: 4. Germline V gene data show CDR1 as SGHTA and CDR2 as FQGNSA. This CDR3 is CASSARQGYEQYF. The CDR3 coding sequence is TGTGCCAGCAGCGCCCGACAGGGCTACGAGCAGTACTTC.

This chain joins TRBV28 and TRBJ2-2; the D gene is possibly TRBD2 (5 bases). Germline CDR1 is MDHEN and CDR2 is SYDVKM. The CDR3 runs 13 residues. The V end was cut by 1 base, the J end by 5 bases, with 5 bases between. The chain's CDR3 is CASSLSGTGELFF. CDR3 DNA: TGTGCCAGCAGTTTATCGGGGACCGGGGAGCTGTTTTTT. The complete variable domain, with remaining parts taken from reference TRBV28 and TRBJ2-2, reads DVKVTQSSRYLVKRTGEKVFLECVQDMDHENMFWYRQDPGLGLRLIYFSYDVKMKEKGDIPEGYSVSREKKERFSLILESASTNQTSMYLCASSLSGTGELFFGEGSRLTVL.

The rearrangement joins TRBV7-6 to TRBJ1-5, with D unclear. CDR3 size: 13 residues. V lost 5 bases to trimming and J lost 4 bases, with 9 bases between them. The germline V gene encodes CDR1 SGHVS and CDR2 FNYEAQ. In DNA form, the CDR3 reads TGTGCCAGCAGCGCCGGGATTAATCAGCCCCAGCATTTT. It yields the protein CASSAGINQPQHF.

This clone was detected a few times. This chain connects TRBV6-6 to TRBJ1-1; unclear D gene. In germline, CDR1 is MNHNY, CDR2 SVGAGI (reference sequence). The CDR3 spans 15 residues. Trimming took 5 bases from V and 2 from J, leaving 15 bases between them. The CDR3 DNA reads as TGTGCCAGCAGTCGACCGGGAGCGGGTAACACTGAAGCTTTCTTT. Its translation is CASSRPGAGNTEAFF.

This chain connects TRBV19 to TRBJ1-2; D ambiguous. Germline V lookup: CDR1 LNHDA, CDR2 SQIVND (reference sequence). V lost 5 bases and J lost 3, with 16 bases in between. The CDR3 is 15 amino acids. CDR3 DNA sequence: TGTGCCAGTAGTTCTGAGGGATGGGTCGACTATGGCTACACCTTC. This gives the protein CASSSEGWVDYGYTF.

The V gene is TRBV7-8, the J gene TRBJ2-2; TRBD2 aligns across 12 bases. The germline gives CDR1 SGHVS, CDR2 FQNEAQ. The V segment lost 4 bases and the J segment 4 bases; nucleotides outside the gene matches: 7. CDR3 length: 17 residues. This CDR3 reads CASSSTSGGLFTGELFF. The CDR3 DNA reads TGTGCCAGCAGCTCGACTAGCGGGGGCCTATTCACCGGGGAGCTGTTTTTT.

The chain recombines TRBV5-1 with TRBJ2-2, with D tentatively TRBD1 (5 bases). V lost 1 base and J lost 1, with 11 bases in between. CDR3 size: 16 residues. Per the germline V gene, CDR1 is SGHRS and CDR2 is YFSETQ. The CDR3 loop is CASSLYQGGNTGELFF. The CDR3 DNA is TGCGCCAGCAGCTTGTACCAGGGTGGGAACACCGGGGAGCTGTTTTTT.

V and J are TRBV10-3 and TRBJ2-3; TRBD2 agrees at 12 bases. V shed 6 bases, J shed 0 bases, and the junction held 10 bases outside the gene matches. Germline V gene lookup returns CDR1 ENHRY and CDR2 SYGVKD. CDR3 size: 18 residues. The DNA of the CDR3 is TGTGCCATCAGGGAGACTAGCGGGGGACCCCACAGCACAGATACGCAGTATTTT. It yields the protein CAIRETSGGPHSTDTQYF.

This chain joins TRBV10-3 and TRBJ2-5; 11 bases are shared with TRBD2. The CDR3 totals 15 residues. The germline V gene has CDR1 ENHRY and CDR2 SYGVKD. V shed 10 bases, J shed 0 bases, and the junction held 7 bases outside the gene matches. The chain's CDR3 is CATTRLAGNQETQYF. In DNA, the CDR3 is TGTGCCACAACCCGACTAGCGGGGAACCAAGAGACCCAGTACTTC.

This chain uses TRBV10-3 with TRBJ1-1, with a weak D call TRBD1 (6 bases). V was pared by 5 bases and J by 1 base, with 8 bases between. CDR3 size: 13 residues. Germline V gene data show CDR1 as ENHRY and CDR2 as SYGVKD. The CDR3 reads CAISSGANTEAFF. The CDR3 DNA reads TGTGCCATCAGTTCAGGGGCGAACACTGAAGCTTTCTTT.

The CDR3 sequence is CASSIDRGYGARIHSPLHF. CDR3 nucleotides: TGTGCCAGCAGCATAGACAGGGGGTATGGGGCACGTATTCATTCACCCCTCCACTTT. This chain connects TRBV5-8 to TRBJ1-6; 9 nucleotides agree with TRBD1. CDR1 is SGHTS and CDR2 is YDEGEE in the germline V gene. The CDR3 spans 19 residues. V gave up 4 bases and J gave up 8 bases; unmatched junction bases: 19.